Shown below are 9 T cell receptor beta chains from a single sample sequenced in a study of T cell repertoires in cytomegalovirus infection. TCRdb used MiXCR to reprocess the reads, holding one entry per CDR3 protein. Seen here are roughly 230,000 distinct CDR3 sequences, 6% to 8% observed once, and the top ten hold about 6.5%. The sample taken for sequencing was PBMCs. These receptors were taken from a human donor in good health (CMV status not recorded). Some clones in this sample may be carry-over from other donors' samples.

This clonotype was recorded at least ten times. For the CDR3, the DNA is TGTGCCAGCAGTTACTCGAGGCAGGGGAACTCCTACGAGCAGTACTTC. This gives the protein CASSYSRQGNSYEQYF. The V gene is TRBV6-2 or TRBV6-3, the J gene TRBJ2-7; perhaps TRBD1 as D (6 bases). Trimming pared 0 bases from V and 0 bases from J, leaving 12 bases between. Germline-derived CDR1 and CDR2 are MNHEY and SVGEGT. CDR3 length equals 16 residues.

This clonotype was detected only a few times. V gene TRBV19 combines with J gene TRBJ1-3, with unresolved D. The CDR3 extends over 19 amino acids. Between the trimmed V and J ends, which lost 3 bases and 2 bases, there was a span of 23 bases. The germline CDR1 and CDR2 sequences are LNHDA and SQIVND (reference sequence). The CDR3 protein is CASSIRRPGLAAPGNTIYF. CDR3 coding DNA: TGTGCCAGTAGTATCCGCCGGCCGGGCCTGGCGGCGCCTGGAAACACCATATATTTT.

This clonotype was recorded many times. Written as DNA, the CDR3 is TGTGCCAGTTCTTGGCACTCTACGGCGAACACTGAAGCTTTCTTT. It is translated as CASSWHSTANTEAFF. The J gene is TRBJ1-1, the V gene TRBV19; D unclear. Germline V CDR1 and CDR2: LNHDA, SQIVND (reference sequence). The V gene lost 8 bases and the J gene lost 1 base, with 17 bases spanning the gap. The CDR3 runs to 15 residues.

This clonotype came up many times. The chain combines TRBV5-1 with TRBJ1-5; 10 nucleotides line up with TRBD1. CDR1 SGHRS and CDR2 YFSETQ come from the germline V gene. The CDR3 is made up of 15 amino acids. V dropped 4 bases and J dropped 5; count of bases not matched to a gene: 6. The DNA of the CDR3 is TGCGCCAGCAGCATGGCGGGACAGGGGCATCAGCCCCAGCATTTT. It codes for CASSMAGQGHQPQHF.

This clonotype has a count of ten or more. The chain uses TRBV6-6 and TRBJ2-7, with D possibly called TRBD1 or TRBD2 (5 bases each). Per the germline V gene, CDR1 is MNHNY and CDR2 is SVGAGI (reference sequence). V was cut by 4 bases and J by 7 bases, with 20 bases left in between. The CDR3 length is 15 residues. CDR3: CASSSRTGPRGEQYF. In DNA form, the CDR3 reads TGTGCCAGCAGTTCGCGGACGGGGCCACGGGGTGAGCAGTACTTC.

This clonotype was observed many times. The V and J genes are TRBV7-2 and TRBJ1-2; D is undetermined. CDR3 length equals 13 residues. With 1 base removed from V and 1 base from J, the gap between germline ends came to 4 bases. The germline V gene encodes CDR1 SGHTA and CDR2 FQGNSA. The CDR3 protein is CASSLEVNYGYTF. CDR3 coding DNA: TGTGCCAGCAGCTTAGAAGTTAACTATGGCTACACCTTC.

The chain recombines TRBV10-3 with TRBJ2-7; 7 bases map to TRBD2. This CDR3 contains 14 residues. Germline values: CDR1 ENHRY, CDR2 SYGVKD. The V gene end was trimmed by 11 bases and the J gene end by 4 bases; junction bases not matched to a gene: 14. CDR3 DNA sequence: TGTGCCGCAAGCGGGGCCGGAGGACTGTACGAGCAGTACTTC. It translates to CAASGAGGLYEQYF.

Ten or more counts support this clonotype. The chain carries TRBV14 and TRBJ1-2; no clear D. The germline V gene encodes CDR1 SGHDN and CDR2 FVKESK. This CDR3 is 13 amino acids long. V was cut by 8 bases and J by 2 bases, with 12 bases left in between. The CDR3 protein is CASSSAVNYGYTF. The CDR3 DNA is TGTGCCAGCTCCTCGGCCGTGAACTATGGCTACACCTTC.

This clonotype has at least ten counts. The rearrangement links TRBV6-2 or TRBV6-3 to TRBJ1-3; D remains unclear. V was pared by 2 bases and J by 3 bases, with 8 bases between. The germline gives CDR1 MNHEY, CDR2 SVGEGT. The CDR3 loop spans 14 amino acids. The DNA for the CDR3 is TGTGCCAGCAGTTACCTGGGGAATGGAAACACCATATATTTT. Translating gives CASSYLGNGNTIYF.